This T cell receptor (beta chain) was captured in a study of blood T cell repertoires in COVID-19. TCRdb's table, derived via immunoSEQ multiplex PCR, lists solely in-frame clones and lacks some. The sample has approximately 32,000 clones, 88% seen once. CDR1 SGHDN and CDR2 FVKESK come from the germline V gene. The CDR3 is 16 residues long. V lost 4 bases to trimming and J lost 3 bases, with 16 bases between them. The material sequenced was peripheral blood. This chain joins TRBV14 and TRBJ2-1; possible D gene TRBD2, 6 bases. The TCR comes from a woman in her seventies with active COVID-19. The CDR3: CASSPEVRGFYNEQFF. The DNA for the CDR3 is TGTGCCAGCAGCCCCGAGGTCCGGGGGTTCTACAATGAGCAGTTCTTC.